Sequencing of this T cell receptor beta chain was carried out in a study of shared clonotypes between healthy human individuals. A note on this clone: Other DNA sequences in this specimen translate into the identical CDR3.

Germline CDR1 reads LNHDA; CDR2 reads SQIVND (reference sequence). The CDR3 contains 13 residues. J was trimmed by 2 bases and V by 5 bases; bases with no gene match: 3. It was CD45RO-negative cells, positively selected for CCR7, that made up naive CD8 cells, with terminally differentiated effector memory CD45RA+ cells excluded. At a deep level, the assay was run. Assay used: immunoSEQ multiplex PCR; TCRdb lists only in-frame clones, some missing. The table shows millions of clones, with about 95% occurring only once. The chain has TRBV19 and TRBJ2-7, with 7 bases aligning to TRBD1. Sequencing input: naive CD8+ T cells sorted from blood. The clonotype comes from a man younger than 30 in good health. CDR3: CASSYRGTYEQYF. The DNA of the CDR3 is TGTGCCAGTAGTTACAGGGGAACCTACGAGCAGTACTTC. Supplemented by reference TRBV19 and TRBJ2-7, the full variable domain reads DGGITQSPKYLFRKEGQNVTLSCEQNLNHDAMYWYRQDPGQGLRLIYYSQIVNDFQKGDIAEGYSVSREKKESFPLTVTSAQKNPTAFYLCASSYRGTYEQYFGPGTRLTVT.